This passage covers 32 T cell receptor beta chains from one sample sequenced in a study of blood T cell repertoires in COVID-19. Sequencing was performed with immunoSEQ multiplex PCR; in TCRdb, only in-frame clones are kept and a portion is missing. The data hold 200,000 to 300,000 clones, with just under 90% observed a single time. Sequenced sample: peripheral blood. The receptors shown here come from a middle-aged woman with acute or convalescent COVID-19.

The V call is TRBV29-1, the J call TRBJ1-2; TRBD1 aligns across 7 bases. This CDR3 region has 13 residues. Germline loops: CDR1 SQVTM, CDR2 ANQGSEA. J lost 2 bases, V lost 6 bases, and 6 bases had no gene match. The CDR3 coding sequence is TGCAGCGTCAACAGGGGCGCAAACTATGGCTACACCTTC. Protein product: CSVNRGANYGYTF.

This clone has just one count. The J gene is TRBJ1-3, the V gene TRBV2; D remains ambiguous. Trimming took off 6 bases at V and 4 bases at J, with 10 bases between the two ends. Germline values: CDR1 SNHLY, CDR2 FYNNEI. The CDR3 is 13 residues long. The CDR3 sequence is CASSTLGGNTIYF. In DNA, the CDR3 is TGTGCCAGCAGCACACTAGGGGGAAACACCATATATTTT. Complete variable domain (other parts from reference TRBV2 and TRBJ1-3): EPEVTQTPSHQVTQMGQEVILRCVPISNHLYFYWYRQILGQKVEFLVSFYNNEISEKSEIFDDQFSVERPDGSNFTLKIRSTKLEDSAMYFCASSTLGGNTIYFGEGSWLTVV.

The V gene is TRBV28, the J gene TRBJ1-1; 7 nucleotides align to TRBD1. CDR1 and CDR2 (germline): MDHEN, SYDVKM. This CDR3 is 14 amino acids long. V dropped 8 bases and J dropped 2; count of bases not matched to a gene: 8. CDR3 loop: CASLTDRENTEAFF. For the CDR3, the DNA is TGTGCCAGCTTGACAGACAGGGAAAACACTGAAGCTTTCTTT.

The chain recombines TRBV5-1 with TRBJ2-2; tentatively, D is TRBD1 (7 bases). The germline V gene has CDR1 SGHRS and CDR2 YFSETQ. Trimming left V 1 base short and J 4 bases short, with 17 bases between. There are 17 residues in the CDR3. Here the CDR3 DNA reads TGCGCCAGCAGCTTGTTAGGAGGGGGCGACGGCACCGGGGAGCTGTTTTTT. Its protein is CASSLLGGGDGTGELFF.

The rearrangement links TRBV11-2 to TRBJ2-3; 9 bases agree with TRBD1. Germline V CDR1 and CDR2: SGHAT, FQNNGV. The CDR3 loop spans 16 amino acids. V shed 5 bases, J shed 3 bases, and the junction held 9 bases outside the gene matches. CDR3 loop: CASSISGQGGTDTQYF. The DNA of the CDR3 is TGTGCCAGCAGCATCTCGGGACAGGGAGGGACAGATACGCAGTATTTT.

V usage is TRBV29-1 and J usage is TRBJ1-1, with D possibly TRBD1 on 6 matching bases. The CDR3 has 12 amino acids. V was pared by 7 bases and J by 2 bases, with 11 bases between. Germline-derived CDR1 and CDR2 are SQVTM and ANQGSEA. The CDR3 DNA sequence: TGCAGCGCCTTAGGGGGTAACACTGAAGCTTTCTTT. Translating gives CSALGGNTEAFF.

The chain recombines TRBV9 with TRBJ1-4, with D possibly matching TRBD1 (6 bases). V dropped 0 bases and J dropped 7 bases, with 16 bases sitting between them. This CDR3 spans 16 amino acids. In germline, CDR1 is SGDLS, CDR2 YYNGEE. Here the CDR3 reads CASSVEGDDGLEKLFF. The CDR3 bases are TGTGCCAGCAGCGTAGAGGGGGACGACGGACTTGAAAAACTGTTTTTT.

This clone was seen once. CDR3 residues: CASSSAWGGGMNTEAFF. The CDR3 region has the DNA TGTGCCAGCAGTTCCGCATGGGGCGGGGGCATGAACACTGAAGCTTTCTTT. V usage is TRBV27 and J usage is TRBJ1-1; tentative D call: TRBD1 (6 bases). Trimming removed 4 bases from V and 0 bases from J, with 18 bases in between. The CDR3 spans 17 residues. Germline assignment: CDR1 MNHEY and CDR2 SMNVEV (reference sequence).

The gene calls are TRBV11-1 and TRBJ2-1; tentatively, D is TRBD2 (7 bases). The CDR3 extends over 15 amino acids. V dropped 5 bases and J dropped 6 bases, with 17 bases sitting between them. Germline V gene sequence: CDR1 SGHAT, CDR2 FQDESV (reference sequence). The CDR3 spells CASSLPRGGGNEQFF. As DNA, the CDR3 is TGTGCCAGCAGCCTGCCCCGCGGGGGCGGCAATGAGCAGTTCTTC. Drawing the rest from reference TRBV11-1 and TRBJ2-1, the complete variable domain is EAEVAQSPRYKITEKSQAVAFWCDPISGHATLYWYRQILGQGPELLVQFQDESVVDDSQLPKDRFSAERLKGVDSTLKIQPAELGDSAMYLCASSLPRGGGNEQFFGPGTRLTVL.

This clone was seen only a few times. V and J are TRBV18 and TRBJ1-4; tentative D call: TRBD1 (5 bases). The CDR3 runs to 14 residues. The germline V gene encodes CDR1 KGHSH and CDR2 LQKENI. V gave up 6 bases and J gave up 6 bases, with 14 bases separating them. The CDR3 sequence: CASSPREGYEKLFF. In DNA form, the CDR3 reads TGTGCCAGCTCGCCCAGGGAGGGATATGAAAAACTGTTTTTT.

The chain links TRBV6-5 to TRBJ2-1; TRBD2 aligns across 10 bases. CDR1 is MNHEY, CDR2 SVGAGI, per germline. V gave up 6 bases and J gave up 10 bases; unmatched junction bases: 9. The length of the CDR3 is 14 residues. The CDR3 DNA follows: TGTGCCAGCAGGGCCAGCGGGGGGGCAGGGGAGCAGTTCTTC. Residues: CASRASGGAGEQFF.

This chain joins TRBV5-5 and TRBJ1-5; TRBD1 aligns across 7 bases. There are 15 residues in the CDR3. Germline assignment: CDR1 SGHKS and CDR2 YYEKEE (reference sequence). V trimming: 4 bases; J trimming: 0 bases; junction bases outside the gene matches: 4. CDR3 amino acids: CASSRGTDSNQPQHF. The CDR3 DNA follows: TGTGCCAGCAGCAGGGGGACAGATAGCAATCAGCCCCAGCATTTT. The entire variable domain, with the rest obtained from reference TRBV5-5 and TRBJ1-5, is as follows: DAGVTQSPTHLIKTRGQQVTLRCSPISGHKSVSWYQQVLGQGPQFIFQYYEKEERGRGNFPDRFSARQFPNYSSELNVNALLLGDSALYLCASSRGTDSNQPQHFGDGTRLSIL.

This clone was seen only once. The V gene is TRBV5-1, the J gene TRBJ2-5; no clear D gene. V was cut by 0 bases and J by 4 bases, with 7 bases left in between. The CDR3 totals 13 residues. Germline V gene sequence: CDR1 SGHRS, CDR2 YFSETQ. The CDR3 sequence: CASSLAPIETQYF. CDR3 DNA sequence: TGCGCCAGCAGCTTGGCCCCAATAGAGACCCAGTACTTC. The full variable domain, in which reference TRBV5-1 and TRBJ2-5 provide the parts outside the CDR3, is KAGVTQTPRYLIKTRGQQVTLSCSPISGHRSVSWYQQTPGQGLQFLFEYFSETQRNKGNFPGRFSGRQFSNSRSEMNVSTLELGDSALYLCASSLAPIETQYFGPGTRLLVL.

CDR3 protein: CASSNRAPHF. CDR3 coding DNA: TGTGCCAGCAGCAACAGGGCCCCTCACTTC. The chain links TRBV21-1 to TRBJ1-2; the DNA was not used to check the table's D call, TRBD1. TRBV21-1 is tagged as a pseudogene. This CDR3 is built from 10 residues.

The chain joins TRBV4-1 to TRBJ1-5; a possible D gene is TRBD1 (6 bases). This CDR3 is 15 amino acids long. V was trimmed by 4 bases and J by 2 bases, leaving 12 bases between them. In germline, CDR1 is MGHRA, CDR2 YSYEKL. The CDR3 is CASSLTGLGNQPQHF. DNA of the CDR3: TGCGCCAGCAGCCTTACAGGGCTGGGCAATCAGCCCCAGCATTTT.

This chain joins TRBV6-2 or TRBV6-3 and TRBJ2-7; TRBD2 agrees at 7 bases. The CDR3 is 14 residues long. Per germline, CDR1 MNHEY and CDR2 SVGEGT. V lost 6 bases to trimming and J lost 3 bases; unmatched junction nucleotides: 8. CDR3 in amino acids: CASRPSGGSYEQYV. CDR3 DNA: TGTGCCAGCAGGCCTAGCGGTGGGAGCTACGAGCAGTACGTC.

CDR3 loop: CASSSTGSSYNSPLHF. Written as DNA, the CDR3 is TGTGCCAGCAGCTCTACAGGAAGCTCCTATAATTCACCCCTCCACTTT. The gene calls are TRBV7-2 and TRBJ1-6; D perhaps matches TRBD1 (5 bases). Trimming pared 4 bases from V and 0 bases from J, leaving 10 bases between. This CDR3 is built from 16 residues. Germline V gene lookup returns CDR1 SGHTA and CDR2 FQGNSA.

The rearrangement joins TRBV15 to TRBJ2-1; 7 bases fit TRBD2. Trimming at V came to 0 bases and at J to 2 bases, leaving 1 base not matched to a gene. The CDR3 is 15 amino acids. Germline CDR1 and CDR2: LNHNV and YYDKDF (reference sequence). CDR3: CATSRDAGAYNEQFF. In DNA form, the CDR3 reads TGTGCCACCAGCAGAGATGCGGGGGCCTACAATGAGCAGTTCTTC.

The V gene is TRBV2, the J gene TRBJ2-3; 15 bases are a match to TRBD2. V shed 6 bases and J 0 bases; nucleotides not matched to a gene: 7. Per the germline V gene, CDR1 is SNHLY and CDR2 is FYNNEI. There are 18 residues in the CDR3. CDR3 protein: CASSWGLAGGTSTDTQYF. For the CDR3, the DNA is TGTGCCAGCAGCTGGGGACTAGCGGGGGGCACTAGCACAGATACGCAGTATTTT. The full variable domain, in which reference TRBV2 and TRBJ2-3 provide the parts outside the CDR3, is EPEVTQTPSHQVTQMGQEVILRCVPISNHLYFYWYRQILGQKVEFLVSFYNNEISEKSEIFDDQFSVERPDGSNFTLKIRSTKLEDSAMYFCASSWGLAGGTSTDTQYFGPGTRLTVL.

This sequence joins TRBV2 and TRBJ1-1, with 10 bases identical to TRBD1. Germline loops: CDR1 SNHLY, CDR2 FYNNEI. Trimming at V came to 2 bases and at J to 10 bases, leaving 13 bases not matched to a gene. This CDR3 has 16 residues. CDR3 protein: CASSEFYRDRGRGAFF. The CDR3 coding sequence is TGTGCCAGCAGTGAATTTTACCGGGACAGGGGACGGGGAGCTTTCTTT. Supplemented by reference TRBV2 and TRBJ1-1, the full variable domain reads EPEVTQTPSHQVTQMGQEVILRCVPISNHLYFYWYRQILGQKVEFLVSFYNNEISEKSEIFDDQFSVERPDGSNFTLKIRSTKLEDSAMYFCASSEFYRDRGRGAFFGQGTRLTVV.

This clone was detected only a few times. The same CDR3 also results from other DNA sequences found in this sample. CDR3 nucleotides: TGTGCCAGCAGCGACAGGAACACTGAAGCTTTCTTT. Protein sequence: CASSDRNTEAFF. The rearrangement uses TRBV12-3 or TRBV12-4 and TRBJ1-1; D is perhaps TRBD1 (5 bases). The CDR3 length is 12 residues. Trimming stripped 6 bases from V and 1 base from J, with 6 bases between.

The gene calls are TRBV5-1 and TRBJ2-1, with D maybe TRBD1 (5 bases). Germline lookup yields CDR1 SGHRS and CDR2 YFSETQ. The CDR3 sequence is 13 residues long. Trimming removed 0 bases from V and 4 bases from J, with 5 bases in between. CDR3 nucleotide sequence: TGCGCCAGCAGCTTGGGGACATACAATGAGCAGTTCTTC. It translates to CASSLGTYNEQFF.

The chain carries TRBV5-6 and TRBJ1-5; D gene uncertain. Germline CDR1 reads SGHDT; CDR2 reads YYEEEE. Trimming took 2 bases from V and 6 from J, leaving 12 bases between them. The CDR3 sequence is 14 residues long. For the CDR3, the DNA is TGTGCCAGCAGCTTTCGACTTACTGGTCAGCCCCAGCATTTT. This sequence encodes CASSFRLTGQPQHF.

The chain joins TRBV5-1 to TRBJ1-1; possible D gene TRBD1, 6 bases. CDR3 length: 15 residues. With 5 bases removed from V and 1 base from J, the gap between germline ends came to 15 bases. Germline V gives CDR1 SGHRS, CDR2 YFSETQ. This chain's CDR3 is CASRESGVANTEAFF. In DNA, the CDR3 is TGCGCCAGCAGGGAATCAGGGGTAGCGAACACTGAAGCTTTCTTT.

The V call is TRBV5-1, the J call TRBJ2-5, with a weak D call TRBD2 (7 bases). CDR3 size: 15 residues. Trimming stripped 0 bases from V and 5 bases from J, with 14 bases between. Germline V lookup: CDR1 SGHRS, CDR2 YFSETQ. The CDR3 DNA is TGCGCCAGCAGCTTGGTGGCCAGGGGAGGGGAGACCCAGTACTTC. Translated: CASSLVARGGETQYF. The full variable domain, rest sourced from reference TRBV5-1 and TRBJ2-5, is KAGVTQTPRYLIKTRGQQVTLSCSPISGHRSVSWYQQTPGQGLQFLFEYFSETQRNKGNFPGRFSGRQFSNSRSEMNVSTLELGDSALYLCASSLVARGGETQYFGPGTRLLVL.

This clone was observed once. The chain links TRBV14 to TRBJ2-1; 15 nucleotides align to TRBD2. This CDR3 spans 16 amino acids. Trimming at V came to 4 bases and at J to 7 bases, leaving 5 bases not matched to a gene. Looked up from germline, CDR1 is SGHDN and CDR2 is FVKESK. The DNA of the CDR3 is TGTGCCAGCAGCCCTCCGGGACTAGCGGGGGGTAATGAGCAGTTCTTC. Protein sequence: CASSPPGLAGGNEQFF.

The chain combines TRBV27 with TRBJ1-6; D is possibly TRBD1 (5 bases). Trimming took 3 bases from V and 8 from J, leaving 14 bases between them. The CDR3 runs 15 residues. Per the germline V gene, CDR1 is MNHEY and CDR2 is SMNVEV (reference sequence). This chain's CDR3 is CASSFLIGAHSPLHF. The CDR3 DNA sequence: TGTGCCAGCAGTTTTTTAATAGGGGCACATTCACCCCTCCACTTT.

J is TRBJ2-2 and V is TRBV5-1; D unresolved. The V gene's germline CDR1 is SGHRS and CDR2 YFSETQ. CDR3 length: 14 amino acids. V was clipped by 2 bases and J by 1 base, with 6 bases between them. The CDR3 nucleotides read TGCGCCAGCAGCTTAGACATGAACACCGGGGAGCTGTTTTTT. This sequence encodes CASSLDMNTGELFF.

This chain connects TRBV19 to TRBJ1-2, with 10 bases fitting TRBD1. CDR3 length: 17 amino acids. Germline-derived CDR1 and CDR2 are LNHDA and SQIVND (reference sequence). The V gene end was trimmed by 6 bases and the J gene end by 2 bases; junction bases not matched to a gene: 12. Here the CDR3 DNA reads TGTGCCAGTAGAGGGCCCCGGGACAGGGGCAACAACTATGGCTACACCTTC. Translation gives CASRGPRDRGNNYGYTF.

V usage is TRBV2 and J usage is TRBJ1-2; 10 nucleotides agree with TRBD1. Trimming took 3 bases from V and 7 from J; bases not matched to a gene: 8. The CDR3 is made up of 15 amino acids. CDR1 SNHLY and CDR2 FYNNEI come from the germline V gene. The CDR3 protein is CASSDSGQGWGGYTF. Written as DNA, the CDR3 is TGTGCCAGCAGTGATTCGGGACAGGGGTGGGGTGGCTACACCTTC.

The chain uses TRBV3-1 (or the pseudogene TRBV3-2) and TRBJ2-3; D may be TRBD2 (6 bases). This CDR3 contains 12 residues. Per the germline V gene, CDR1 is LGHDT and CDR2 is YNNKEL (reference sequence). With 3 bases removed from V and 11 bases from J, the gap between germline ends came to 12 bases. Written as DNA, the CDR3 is TGTGCCAGCAGCCAGGAGGGTTTTGAGCAGTATTTT. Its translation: CASSQEGFEQYF.

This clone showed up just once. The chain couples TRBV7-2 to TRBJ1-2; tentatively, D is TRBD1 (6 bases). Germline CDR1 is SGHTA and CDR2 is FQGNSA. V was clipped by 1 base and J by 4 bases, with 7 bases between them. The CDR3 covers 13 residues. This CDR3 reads CASSLDRVYGYTF. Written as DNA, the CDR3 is TGTGCCAGCAGCTTAGACAGGGTCTATGGCTACACCTTC.